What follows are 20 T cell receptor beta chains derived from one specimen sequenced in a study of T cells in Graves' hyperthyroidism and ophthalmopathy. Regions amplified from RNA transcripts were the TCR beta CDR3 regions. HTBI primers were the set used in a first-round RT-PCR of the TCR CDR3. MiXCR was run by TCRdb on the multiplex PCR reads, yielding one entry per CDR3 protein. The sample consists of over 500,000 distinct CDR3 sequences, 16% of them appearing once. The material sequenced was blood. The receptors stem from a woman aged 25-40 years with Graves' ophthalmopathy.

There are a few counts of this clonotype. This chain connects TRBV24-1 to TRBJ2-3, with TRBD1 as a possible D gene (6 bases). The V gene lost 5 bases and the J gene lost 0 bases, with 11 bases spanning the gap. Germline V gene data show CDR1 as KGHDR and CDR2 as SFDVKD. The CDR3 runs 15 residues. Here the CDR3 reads CATSVPGQSTDTQYF. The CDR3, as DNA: TGTGCCACCAGTGTCCCTGGACAGAGCACAGATACGCAGTATTTT.

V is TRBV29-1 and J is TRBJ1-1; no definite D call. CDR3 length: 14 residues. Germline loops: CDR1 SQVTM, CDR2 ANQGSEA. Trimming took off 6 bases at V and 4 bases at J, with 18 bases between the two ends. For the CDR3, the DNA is TGCAGCGTCGTTTTAACAAGTCGGGGCACTGAAGCTTTCTTT. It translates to CSVVLTSRGTEAFF.

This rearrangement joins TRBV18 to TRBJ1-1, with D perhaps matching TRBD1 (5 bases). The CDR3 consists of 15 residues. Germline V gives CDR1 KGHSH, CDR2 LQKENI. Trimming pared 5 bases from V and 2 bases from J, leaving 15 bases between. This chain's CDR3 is CASSSSGLGNTEAFF. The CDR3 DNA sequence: TGTGCCAGCTCATCGTCGGGACTCGGAAACACTGAAGCTTTCTTT.

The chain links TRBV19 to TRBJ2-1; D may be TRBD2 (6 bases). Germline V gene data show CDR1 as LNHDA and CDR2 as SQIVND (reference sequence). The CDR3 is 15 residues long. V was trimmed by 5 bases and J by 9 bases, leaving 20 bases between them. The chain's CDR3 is CASSVTTGVQLEQFF. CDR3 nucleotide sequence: TGTGCCAGTAGTGTAACAACGGGAGTACAACTTGAGCAGTTCTTC.

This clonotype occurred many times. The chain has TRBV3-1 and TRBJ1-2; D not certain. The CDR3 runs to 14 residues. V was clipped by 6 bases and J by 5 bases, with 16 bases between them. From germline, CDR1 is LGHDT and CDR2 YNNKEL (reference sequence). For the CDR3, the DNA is TGTGCCAGCAGTCCGACGGGTATAGGATATGGCTACACCTTC. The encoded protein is CASSPTGIGYGYTF.

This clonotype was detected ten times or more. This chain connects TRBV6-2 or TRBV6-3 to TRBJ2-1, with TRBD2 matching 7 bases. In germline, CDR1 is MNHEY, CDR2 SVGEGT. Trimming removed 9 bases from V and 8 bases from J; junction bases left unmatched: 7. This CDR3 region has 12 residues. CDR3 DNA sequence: TGTGCCAGTAGGGACTATTTCGATGAGCAGTTCTTC. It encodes CASRDYFDEQFF.

This CDR3 is CASGVGGGPHEQFF. The CDR3 DNA sequence: TGTGCCAGCGGTGTGGGGGGAGGGCCCCACGAGCAGTTCTTC. The genes are TRBV28 and TRBJ2-1, with 7 nucleotides matching TRBD2. V was pared by 8 bases and J by 10 bases, with 14 bases of the junction left unmatched. Germline V gives CDR1 MDHEN, CDR2 SYDVKM. CDR3 length: 14 residues.

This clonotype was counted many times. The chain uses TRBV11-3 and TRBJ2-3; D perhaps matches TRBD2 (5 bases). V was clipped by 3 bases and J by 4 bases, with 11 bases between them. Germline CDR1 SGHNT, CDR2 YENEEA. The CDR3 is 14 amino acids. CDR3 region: CASSFEAGADTQYF. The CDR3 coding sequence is TGTGCCAGCAGCTTTGAGGCGGGCGCAGATACGCAGTATTTT.

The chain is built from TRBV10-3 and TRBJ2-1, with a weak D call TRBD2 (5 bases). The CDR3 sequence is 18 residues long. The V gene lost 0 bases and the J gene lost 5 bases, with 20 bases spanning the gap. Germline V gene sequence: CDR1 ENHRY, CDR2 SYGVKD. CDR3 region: CAISESMPGRAGDNEQFF. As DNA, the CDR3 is TGTGCCATCAGTGAGTCGATGCCGGGTAGGGCGGGTGACAATGAGCAGTTCTTC.

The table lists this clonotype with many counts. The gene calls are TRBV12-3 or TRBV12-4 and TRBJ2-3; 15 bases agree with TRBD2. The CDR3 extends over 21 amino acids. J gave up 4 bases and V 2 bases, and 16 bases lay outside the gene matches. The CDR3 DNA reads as TGTGCCAGCAGTTTAAAGCCCCATTTTAGGACTAGCGGGAGGGAGGCAGATACGCAGTATTTT. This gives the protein CASSLKPHFRTSGREADTQYF.

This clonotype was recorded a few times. This CDR3 is CASSFVLGSSTDTQYF. DNA for the CDR3: TGTGCCAGCAGCTTCGTACTAGGGTCTAGCACAGATACGCAGTATTTT. This rearrangement joins TRBV7-8 to TRBJ2-3; D possibly corresponds to TRBD2 (5 bases). Germline V lookup: CDR1 SGHVS, CDR2 FQNEAQ. The germline V and J ends were trimmed by 3 bases and 0 bases, with 13 bases remaining between them. This CDR3 contains 16 residues.

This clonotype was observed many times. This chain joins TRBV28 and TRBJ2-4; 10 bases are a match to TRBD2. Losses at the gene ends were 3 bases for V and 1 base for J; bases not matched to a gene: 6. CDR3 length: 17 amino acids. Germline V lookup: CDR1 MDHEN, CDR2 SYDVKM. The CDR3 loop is CASSFTTSGPAKNIQYF. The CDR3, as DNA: TGTGCCAGCAGTTTCACGACTAGCGGGCCCGCCAAAAACATTCAGTACTTC.

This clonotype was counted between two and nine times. The CDR3 protein is CASTSIAGAETQYF. In DNA, the CDR3 is TGTGCCAGTACCTCCATAGCGGGCGCGGAGACCCAGTACTTC. This chain links TRBV19 with TRBJ2-5, with TRBD2 matching over 7 bases. The CDR3 is 14 amino acids. Unmatched junction bases numbered 10, after V lost 7 bases and J lost 5 bases. CDR1 is LNHDA, CDR2 SQIVND, per germline (reference sequence).

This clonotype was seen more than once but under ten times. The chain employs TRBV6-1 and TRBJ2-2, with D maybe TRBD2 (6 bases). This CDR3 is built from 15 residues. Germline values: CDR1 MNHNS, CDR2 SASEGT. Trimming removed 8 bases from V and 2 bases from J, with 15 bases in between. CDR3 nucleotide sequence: TGTGCCAGCGACGCCGGGACTGTCAACACCGGGGAGCTGTTTTTT. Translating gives CASDAGTVNTGELFF.

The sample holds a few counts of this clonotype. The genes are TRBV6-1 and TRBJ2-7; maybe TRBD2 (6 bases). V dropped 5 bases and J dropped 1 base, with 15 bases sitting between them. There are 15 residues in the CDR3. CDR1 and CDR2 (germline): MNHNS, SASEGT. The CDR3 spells CASSLDPGTSYEQYF. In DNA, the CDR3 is TGTGCCAGCAGTTTAGATCCCGGGACTTCCTACGAGCAGTACTTC.

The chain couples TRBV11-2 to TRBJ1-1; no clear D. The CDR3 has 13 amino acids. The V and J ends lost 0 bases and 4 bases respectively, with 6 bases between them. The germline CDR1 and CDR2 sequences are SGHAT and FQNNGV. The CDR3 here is CASSLEDFTEAFF. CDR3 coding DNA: TGTGCCAGCAGCTTAGAAGACTTCACTGAAGCTTTCTTT.

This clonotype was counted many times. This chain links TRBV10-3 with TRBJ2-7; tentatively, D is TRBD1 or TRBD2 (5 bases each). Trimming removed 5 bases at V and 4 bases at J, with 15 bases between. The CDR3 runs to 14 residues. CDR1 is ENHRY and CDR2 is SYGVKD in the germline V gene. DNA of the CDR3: TGTGCCATCAGTAGGACTGGAGAGGGGTACGAGCAGTACTTC. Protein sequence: CAISRTGEGYEQYF.

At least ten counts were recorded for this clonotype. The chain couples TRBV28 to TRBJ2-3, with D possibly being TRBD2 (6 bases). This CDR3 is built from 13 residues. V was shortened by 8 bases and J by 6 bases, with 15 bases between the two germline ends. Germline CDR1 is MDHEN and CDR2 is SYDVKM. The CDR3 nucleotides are TGTGCCAGCCGCACACCGGGGGAGGATACGCAGTATTTT. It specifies CASRTPGEDTQYF.

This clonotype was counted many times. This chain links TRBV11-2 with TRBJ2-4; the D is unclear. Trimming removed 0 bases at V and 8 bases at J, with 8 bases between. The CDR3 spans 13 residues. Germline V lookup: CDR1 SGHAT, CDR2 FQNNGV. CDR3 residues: CASSLDRRDIQYF. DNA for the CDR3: TGTGCCAGCAGCTTAGACCGAAGGGACATTCAGTACTTC.

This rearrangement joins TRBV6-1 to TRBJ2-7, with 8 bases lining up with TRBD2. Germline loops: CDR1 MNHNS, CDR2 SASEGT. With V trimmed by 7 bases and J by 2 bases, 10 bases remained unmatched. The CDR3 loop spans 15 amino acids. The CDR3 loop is CASTWRAGDTYEQYF. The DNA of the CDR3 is TGTGCCAGCACTTGGAGAGCGGGGGACACCTACGAGCAGTACTTC.